This T cell receptor (beta chain) stems from a study of CD8 T cells in ankylosing spondylitis. Study-wide results and limits: In ankylosing spondylitis patients, matched synovial fluid reportedly showed significant enrichment of disease-linked clones. Characteristic, it appeared, of ankylosing spondylitis blood was a TCR beta motif of eight highly homologous variants. Some motif variants had been reported before (in reactive arthritis synovial fluid and blood).

For TCR beta, libraries came from quantitative 5'-RACE with molecular barcodes. Each CDR3 protein is one row after TCRdb ran MiXCR on the 5' RACE reads. Of approximately 300,000 distinct CDR3 sequences listed, 7% to 9% are singletons. This clonotype has only a few counts. Antigen unknown. V was cut by 1 base and J by 1 base, with 14 bases left in between. The CDR3 contains 16 residues. Per germline, CDR1 MGHRA and CDR2 YSYEKL. The chain couples TRBV4-1 to TRBJ2-7, with a weak D call TRBD1 (8 bases). This TCR derives from a male donor with ankylosing spondylitis. The specimen was blood, either unsorted or a sorted T cell fraction (not recorded which). The CDR3 loop reads CASSQGNRGGSYEQYF. The CDR3 region has the DNA TGCGCCAGCAGCCAAGGAAACAGGGGGGGTTCCTACGAGCAGTACTTC.